This TCR beta chain is from a study of blood T cell repertoires in COVID-19. Study background: In each case, the material was cDNA or gDNA derived from T cells, B-cell-depleted T cells, or PBMCs.

This CDR3 is 15 amino acids long. V was cut by 2 bases and J by 0 bases, with 8 bases left in between. Per the germline V gene, CDR1 is MNHNS and CDR2 is SASEGT. In the authors' methods: Reference gene primer amplification yielded estimated nucleated cell counts. TCRdb's table, derived via immunoSEQ multiplex PCR, lists solely in-frame clones and lacks some. The DNA was the basis for D and trimming; V, J and clone size are from that table. The sample lists 95,000 to 110,000 clones, about 88% seen once, with more than 4.5% in the top ten. This clonotype was obtained from a human donor in a cohort sampled during active COVID-19. The sample taken for sequencing was peripheral blood. The chain links TRBV6-1 to TRBJ1-5, with D possibly matching TRBD1 (5 bases). CDR3 loop: CASSEQGNSNQPQHF. The CDR3 DNA reads as TGTGCCAGCAGTGAACAGGGAAATAGCAATCAGCCCCAGCATTTT.